This section outlines one T cell receptor (beta chain) sequence together with its context. Its matching antigen is unknown. This sample was included in a study of regulatory T cells in long-lasting Graves disease. Study-level points and caveats: The persistent group shared some 2,700 public clonotypes, more than the approximately 890 shared by new patients.

CDR3 regions were amplified by Arm-PCR using iRepertoire HTBI primers to build TCR beta libraries. One entry per CDR3 protein results from TCRdb running MiXCR on the multiplex PCR reads. The sample has roughly 400,000 distinct CDR3 sequences, approximately 16% seen once. As to time point: newly diagnosed GD, antithyroid drugs for less than 3 months. Isolated PBMC RNA provided the starting material for the TCR library. Investigators report Graves' disease was diagnosed under American Thyroid Association guidelines. These records were also assigned to another study, of T cells in Graves' hyperthyroidism and ophthalmopathy.

The TCR originated in a woman under 30 with Graves disease. Here the sequenced sample was peripheral blood mononuclear cells (PBMCs), taken at new diagnosis, from a patient treated with antithyroid drugs.

CDR3 region: CATSRDGGDYEQYF. CDR3 DNA sequence: TGTGCCACCAGCAGAGATGGCGGGGATTACGAGCAGTACTTC. The chain carries TRBV15 and TRBJ2-7, with D perhaps TRBD2 (6 bases). The V end was cut by 0 bases, the J end by 4 bases, with 10 bases between. This CDR3 contains 14 residues. CDR1 LNHNV and CDR2 YYDKDF come from the germline V gene (reference sequence).